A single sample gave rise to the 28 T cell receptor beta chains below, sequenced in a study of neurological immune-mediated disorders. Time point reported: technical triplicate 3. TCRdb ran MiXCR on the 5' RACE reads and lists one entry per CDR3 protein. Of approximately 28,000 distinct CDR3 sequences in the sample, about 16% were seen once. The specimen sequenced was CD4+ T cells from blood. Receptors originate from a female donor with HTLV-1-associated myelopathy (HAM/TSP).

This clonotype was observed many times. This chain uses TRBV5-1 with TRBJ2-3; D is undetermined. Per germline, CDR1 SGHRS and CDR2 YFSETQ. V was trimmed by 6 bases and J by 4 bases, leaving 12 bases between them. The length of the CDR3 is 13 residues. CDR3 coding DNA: TGCGCCAGCAAGGTAGAGTTCGCAGATACGCAGTATTTT. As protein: CASKVEFADTQYF.

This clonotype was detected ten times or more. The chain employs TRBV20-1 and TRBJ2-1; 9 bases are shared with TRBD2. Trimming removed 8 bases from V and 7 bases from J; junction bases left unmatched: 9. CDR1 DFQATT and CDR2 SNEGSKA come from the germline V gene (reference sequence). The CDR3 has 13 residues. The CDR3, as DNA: TGCAGTCTCGGGGCTAGCGGGATGAATGAGCAGTTCTTC. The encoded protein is CSLGASGMNEQFF.

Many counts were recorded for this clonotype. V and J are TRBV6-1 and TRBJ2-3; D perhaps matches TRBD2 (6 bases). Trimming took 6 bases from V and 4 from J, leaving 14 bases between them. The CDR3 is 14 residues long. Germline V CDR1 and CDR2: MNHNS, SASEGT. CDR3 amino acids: CASSGRGTADTQYF. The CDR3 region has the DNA TGTGCCAGCAGCGGACGGGGGACGGCAGATACGCAGTATTTT.

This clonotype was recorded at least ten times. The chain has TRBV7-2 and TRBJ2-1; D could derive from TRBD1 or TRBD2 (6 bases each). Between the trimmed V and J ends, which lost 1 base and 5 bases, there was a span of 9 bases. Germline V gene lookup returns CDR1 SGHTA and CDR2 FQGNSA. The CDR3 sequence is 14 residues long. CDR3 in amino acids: CASSLGGADNEQFF. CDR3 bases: TGTGCCAGCAGCTTAGGGGGGGCCGACAATGAGCAGTTCTTC.

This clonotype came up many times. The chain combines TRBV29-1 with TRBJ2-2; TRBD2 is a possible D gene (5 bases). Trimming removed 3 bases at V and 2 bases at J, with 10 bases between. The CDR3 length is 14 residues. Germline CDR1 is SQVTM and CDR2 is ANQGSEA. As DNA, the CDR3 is TGCAGCGTTGAGTGGGAGACAAACACCGGGGAGCTGTTTTTT. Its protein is CSVEWETNTGELFF.

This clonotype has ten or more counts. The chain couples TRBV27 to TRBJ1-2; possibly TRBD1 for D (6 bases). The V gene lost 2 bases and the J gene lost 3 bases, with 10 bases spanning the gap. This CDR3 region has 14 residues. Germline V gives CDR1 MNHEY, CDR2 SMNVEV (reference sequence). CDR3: CASSLRGADYGYTF. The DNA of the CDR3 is TGTGCCAGCAGTTTACGGGGGGCGGACTATGGCTACACCTTC.

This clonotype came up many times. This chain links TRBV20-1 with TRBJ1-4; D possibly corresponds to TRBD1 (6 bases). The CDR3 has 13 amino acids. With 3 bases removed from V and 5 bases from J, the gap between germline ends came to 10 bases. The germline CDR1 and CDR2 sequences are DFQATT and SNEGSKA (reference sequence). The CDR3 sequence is CSAREDRNEKLFF. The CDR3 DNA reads TGCAGTGCTAGGGAAGACAGGAATGAAAAACTGTTTTTT.

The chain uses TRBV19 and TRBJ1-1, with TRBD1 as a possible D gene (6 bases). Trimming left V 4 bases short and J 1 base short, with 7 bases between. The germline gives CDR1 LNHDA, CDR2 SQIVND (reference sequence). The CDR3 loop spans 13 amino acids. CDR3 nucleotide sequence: TGTGCCAGTAGTAAGACAGGGAACACTGAAGCTTTCTTT. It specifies CASSKTGNTEAFF.

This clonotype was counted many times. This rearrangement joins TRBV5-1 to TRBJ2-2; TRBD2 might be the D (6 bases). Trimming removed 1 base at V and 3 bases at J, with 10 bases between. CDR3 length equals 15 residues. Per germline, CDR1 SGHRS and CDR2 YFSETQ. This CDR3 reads CASSLNGGHTGELFF. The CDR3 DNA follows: TGCGCCAGCAGCTTGAACGGGGGTCACACCGGGGAGCTGTTTTTT.

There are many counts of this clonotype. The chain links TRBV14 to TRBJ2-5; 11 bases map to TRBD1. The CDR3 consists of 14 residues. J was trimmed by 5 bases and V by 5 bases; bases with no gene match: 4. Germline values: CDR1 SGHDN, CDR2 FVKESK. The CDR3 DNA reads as TGTGCCAGCAGCTGGACAGGGGGCGCGGAGACCCAGTACTTC. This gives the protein CASSWTGGAETQYF.

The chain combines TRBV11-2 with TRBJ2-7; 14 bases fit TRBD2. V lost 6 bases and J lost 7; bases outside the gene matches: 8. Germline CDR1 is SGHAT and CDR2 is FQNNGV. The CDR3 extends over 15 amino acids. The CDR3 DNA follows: TGTGCCAGCAGTCGACTAGCGGGGGGGCGTCAAGAGCAGTACTTC. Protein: CASSRLAGGRQEQYF.

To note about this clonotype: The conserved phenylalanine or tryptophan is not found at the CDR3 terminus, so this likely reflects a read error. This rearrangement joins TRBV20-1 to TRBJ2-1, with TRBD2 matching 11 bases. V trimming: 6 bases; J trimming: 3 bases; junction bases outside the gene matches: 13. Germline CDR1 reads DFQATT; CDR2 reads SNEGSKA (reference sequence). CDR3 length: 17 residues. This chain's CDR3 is CSALGLAGRPYYNEQFL. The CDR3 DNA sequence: TGCAGTGCCCTAGGACTAGCGGGCCGACCCTACTACAATGAGCAGTTCTTA.

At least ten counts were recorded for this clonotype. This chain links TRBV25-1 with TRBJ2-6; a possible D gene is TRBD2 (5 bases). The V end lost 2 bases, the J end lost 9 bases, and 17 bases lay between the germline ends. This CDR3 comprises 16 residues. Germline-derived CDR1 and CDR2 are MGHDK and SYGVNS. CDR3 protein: CASSENDKGEVNVLTF. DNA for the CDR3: TGTGCCAGCAGTGAAAACGATAAGGGAGAGGTCAACGTCCTGACTTTC.

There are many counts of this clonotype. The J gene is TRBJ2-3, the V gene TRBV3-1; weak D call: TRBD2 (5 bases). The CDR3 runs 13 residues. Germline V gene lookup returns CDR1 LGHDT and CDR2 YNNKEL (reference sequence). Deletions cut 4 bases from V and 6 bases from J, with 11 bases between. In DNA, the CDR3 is TGTGCCAGCAGCCCCGGACTCGCCGATACGCAGTATTTT. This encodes CASSPGLADTQYF.

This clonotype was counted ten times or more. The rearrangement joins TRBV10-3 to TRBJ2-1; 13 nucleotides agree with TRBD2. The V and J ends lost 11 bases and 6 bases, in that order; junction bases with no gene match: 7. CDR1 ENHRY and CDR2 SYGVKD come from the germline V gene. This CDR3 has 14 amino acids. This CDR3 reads CAAALAGGLNEQFF. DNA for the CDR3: TGTGCCGCAGCACTAGCGGGGGGGCTCAATGAGCAGTTCTTC.

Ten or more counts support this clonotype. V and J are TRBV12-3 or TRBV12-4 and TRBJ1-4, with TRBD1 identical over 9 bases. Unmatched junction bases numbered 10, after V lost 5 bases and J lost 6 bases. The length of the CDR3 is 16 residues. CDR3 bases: TGTGCCAGCAGTCCCTGGACAGGGGATGGGGATGAAAAACTGTTTTTT. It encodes CASSPWTGDGDEKLFF.

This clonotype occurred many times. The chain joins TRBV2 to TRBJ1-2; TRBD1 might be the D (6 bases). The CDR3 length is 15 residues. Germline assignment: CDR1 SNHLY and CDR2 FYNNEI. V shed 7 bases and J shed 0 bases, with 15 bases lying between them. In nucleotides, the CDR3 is TGTGCCAGCAACAAAGAACAGGGAGCTAACTATGGCTACACCTTC. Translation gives CASNKEQGANYGYTF.

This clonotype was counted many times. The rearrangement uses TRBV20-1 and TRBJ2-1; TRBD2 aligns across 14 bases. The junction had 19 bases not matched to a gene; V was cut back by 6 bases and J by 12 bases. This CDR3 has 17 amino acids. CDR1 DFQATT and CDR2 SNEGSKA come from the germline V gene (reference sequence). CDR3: CSAPRPGSRLAGGSQFF. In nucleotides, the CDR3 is TGCAGTGCACCCCGTCCAGGGTCTCGACTAGCGGGAGGGTCGCAGTTCTTC.

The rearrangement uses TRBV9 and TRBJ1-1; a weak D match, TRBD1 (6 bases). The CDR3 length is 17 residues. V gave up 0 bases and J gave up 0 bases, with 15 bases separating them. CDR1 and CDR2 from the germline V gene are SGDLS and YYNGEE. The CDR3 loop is CASSVGERGGMNTEAFF. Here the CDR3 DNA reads TGTGCCAGCAGCGTAGGCGAGCGGGGGGGCATGAACACTGAAGCTTTCTTT.

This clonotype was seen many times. CDR3 nucleotide sequence: TGCAGCGGGAGCGGGGGGAGCTCCTACAATGAGCAGTTCTTC. This translates into CSGSGGSSYNEQFF. The chain couples TRBV29-1 to TRBJ2-1; 9 bases match TRBD2. The trim removed 7 bases at V and 0 bases at J, leaving 4 bases unmatched. The V gene's germline CDR1 is SQVTM and CDR2 ANQGSEA. This CDR3 spans 14 amino acids.

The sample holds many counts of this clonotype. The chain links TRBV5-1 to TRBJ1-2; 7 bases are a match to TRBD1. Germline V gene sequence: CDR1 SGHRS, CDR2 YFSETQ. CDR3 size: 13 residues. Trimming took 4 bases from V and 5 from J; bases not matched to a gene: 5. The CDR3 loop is CASSLGQTYGYTF. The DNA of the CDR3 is TGCGCCAGCAGCCTGGGACAGACTTATGGCTACACCTTC.

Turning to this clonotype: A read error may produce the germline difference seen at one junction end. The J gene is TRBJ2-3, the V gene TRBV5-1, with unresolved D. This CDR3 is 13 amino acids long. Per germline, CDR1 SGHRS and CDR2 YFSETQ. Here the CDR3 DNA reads TGCGCCAGAAAGGTAGAGTTCGCAGATACGCAATATTTT. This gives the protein CARKVEFADTQYF.

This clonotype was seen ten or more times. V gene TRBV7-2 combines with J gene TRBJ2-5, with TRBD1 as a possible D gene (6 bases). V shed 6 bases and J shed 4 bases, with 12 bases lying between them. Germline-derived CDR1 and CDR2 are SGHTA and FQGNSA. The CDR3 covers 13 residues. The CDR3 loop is CASRRGQTETQYF. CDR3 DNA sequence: TGTGCCAGCAGACGAGGACAGACAGAGACCCAGTACTTC.

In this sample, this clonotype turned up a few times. CDR3 sequence: CAISEAGGATDTQYF. CDR3 DNA sequence: TGTGCCATCAGTGAAGCAGGGGGTGCGACAGATACGCAGTATTTT. This chain uses TRBV10-3 with TRBJ2-3; 7 nucleotides agree with TRBD1. The CDR3 spans 15 residues. CDR1 and CDR2 (germline): ENHRY, SYGVKD. The V segment lost 3 bases and the J segment 3 bases; nucleotides outside the gene matches: 6.

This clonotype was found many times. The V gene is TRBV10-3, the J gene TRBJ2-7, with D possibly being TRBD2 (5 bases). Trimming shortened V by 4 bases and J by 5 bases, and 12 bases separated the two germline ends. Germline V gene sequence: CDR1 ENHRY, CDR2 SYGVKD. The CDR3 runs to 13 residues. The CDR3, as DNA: TGTGCCATCAGTGGGGTGAGTAGCGACGAGCAGTACTTC. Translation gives CAISGVSSDEQYF.

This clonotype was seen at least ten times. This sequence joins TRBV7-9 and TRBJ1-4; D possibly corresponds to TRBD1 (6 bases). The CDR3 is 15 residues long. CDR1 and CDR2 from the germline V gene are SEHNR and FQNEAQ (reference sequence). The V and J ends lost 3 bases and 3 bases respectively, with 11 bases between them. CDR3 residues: CASSFEQGPNEKLFF. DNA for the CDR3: TGTGCCAGCAGCTTTGAACAGGGACCTAATGAAAAACTGTTTTTT.

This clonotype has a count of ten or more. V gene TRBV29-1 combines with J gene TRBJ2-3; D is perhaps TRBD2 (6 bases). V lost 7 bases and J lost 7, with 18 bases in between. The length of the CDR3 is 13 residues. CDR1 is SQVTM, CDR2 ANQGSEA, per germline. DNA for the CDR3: TGCAGCGCCCGGGAGATTCGTGTGTATACGCAGTATTTT. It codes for CSAREIRVYTQYF.

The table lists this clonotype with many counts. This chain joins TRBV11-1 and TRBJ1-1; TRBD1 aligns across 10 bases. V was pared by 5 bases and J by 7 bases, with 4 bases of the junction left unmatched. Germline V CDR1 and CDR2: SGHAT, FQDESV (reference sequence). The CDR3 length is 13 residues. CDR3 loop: CASSADRGGEAFF. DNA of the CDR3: TGTGCCAGCAGCGCGGACAGGGGGGGTGAAGCTTTCTTT.